These T cell receptor beta chains were read from a single sample in a study of T cell changes during pregnancy in multiple sclerosis. Measured with immunoSEQ multiplex PCR; TCRdb has only the in-frame clones, and not every one. The data show tens of thousands of clones, just over 90% seen once. Sequenced here: peripheral blood, sampled in the third trimester of pregnancy. The receptor set was obtained from a female donor with multiple sclerosis, enrolled in a pregnancy study. Both conserved end residues are part of each CDR3. The order of the fields is V gene, J gene, clone size, D gene, CDR3 DNA, CDR3 protein. D genes are given only for firm matches. Clone size is stated in some rows and not others, as once, few, many or a class when expanded.

V: TRBV19
J: TRBJ1-4
size: -
D: TRBD1
DNA: TGTGCCAGTAGTAGGACAGGGGGCGAAGGAAAACTGTTTTTT
CDR3: CASSRTGGEGKLFF

V: TRBV6-1
J: TRBJ2-2
size: -
D: -
DNA: TGTGCCAGCAGTGAATGGAGACTAGTGTCGAACGGGGAGCTGTTTTTT
CDR3: CASSEWRLVSNGELFF

V: TRBV7-2
J: TRBJ1-2
size: -
D: -
DNA: TGTGCCAGCAGCAAGGGGGGGGGTTTAGAGGGCTACACCTTC
CDR3: CASSKGGGLEGYTF

V: TRBV28
J: TRBJ2-7
size: -
D: -
DNA: TGTGCCAGCAAATCCCCCAGGGCCACCTACGAGCAGTACTTC
CDR3: CASKSPRATYEQYF

V: TRBV7-2
J: TRBJ2-4
size: -
D: -
DNA: TGTGCCAGCAGCGAACCCCAGGGTGCGATAGACATTCAGTACTTC
CDR3: CASSEPQGAIDIQYF

V: TRBV7-3
J: TRBJ2-2
size: -
D: -
DNA: TGTGCCAGCAGTCTCTACCCCGGGGAGCTGTTTTTT
CDR3: CASSLYPGELFF

V: TRBV5-6
J: TRBJ2-3
size: -
D: -
DNA: TGTGCCAGCAGCTTGGGAGGGCCTGCAGATACGCAGTATTTT
CDR3: CASSLGGPADTQYF

V: TRBV4-1
J: TRBJ1-2
size: once
D: TRBD1
DNA: TGCGCCAGCAGCCATACCGGACAGGGGAGGAACTATGGCTACACCTTC
CDR3: CASSHTGQGRNYGYTF

V: TRBV4-2
J: TRBJ2-7
size: -
D: -
DNA: TGTGCCAGCAGCCACACTTACTCCTACGAGCAGTACTTC
CDR3: CASSHTYSYEQYF

V: TRBV7-2
J: TRBJ2-5
size: -
D: TRBD2
DNA: TGTGCCAGTAGACTAGCGGTTGAAGAGACCCAGTACTTC
CDR3: CASRLAVEETQYF

V: TRBV2
J: TRBJ2-3
size: -
D: TRBD1
DNA: TGTGCCAGCAGGACTATGACAGGGGGCAAAACAGATACGCAGTATTTT
CDR3: CASRTMTGGKTDTQYF

V: TRBV18
J: TRBJ2-2
size: -
D: -
DNA: TGTGCCAGCTCACCACCGTCCGCGAACACCGGGGAGCTGTTTTTT
CDR3: CASSPPSANTGELFF

V: TRBV10-1
J: TRBJ2-5
size: -
D: -
DNA: TGCGCCAGCAGTGACGACGGGAGAGAGACCCAGTACTTC
CDR3: CASSDDGRETQYF

V: TRBV28
J: TRBJ2-7
size: -
D: -
DNA: TGTGCCAGCACAGGGCCAAACAGGTCTCGGGAGCAGTACTTC
CDR3: CASTGPNRSREQYF

V: TRBV29-1
J: TRBJ1-5
size: -
D: -
DNA: TGCAGCGTTGGCGGGCAGGGAGGAGGCCAGCCCCAGCATTTT
CDR3: CSVGGQGGGQPQHF

V: TRBV7-2
J: TRBJ1-2
size: -
D: -
DNA: TGTGCCAGCAGCTCATACATAGGGGTCGGCTACACCTTC
CDR3: CASSSYIGVGYTF

V: TRBV7-2
J: TRBJ2-7
size: -
D: TRBD2
DNA: TGTGCCAGCAGCTCTCTAGCGGGAGTCTCCGAGCAGTACTTC
CDR3: CASSSLAGVSEQYF

V: TRBV6-5
J: TRBJ1-3
size: -
D: -
DNA: TGTGCCAGCAGTTACTCGCCCCAGGGGTCTGGAAACACCATATATTTT
CDR3: CASSYSPQGSGNTIYF

V: TRBV19
J: TRBJ2-1
size: -
D: -
DNA: TGTGCCAGTAGTCGATTGCAGGCCAATGAGCAGTTCTTC
CDR3: CASSRLQANEQFF

V: TRBV18
J: TRBJ2-1
size: medium-sized
D: TRBD1
DNA: TGTGCCAGCTCACCGCGGGACAGGGACAATGAGCAGTTCTTC
CDR3: CASSPRDRDNEQFF

V: TRBV6-4
J: TRBJ2-3
size: -
D: TRBD2
DNA: TGTGCCAGCAGCGGGAGGGAGACAGATACGCAGTATTTT
CDR3: CASSGRETDTQYF

V: TRBV6-5
J: TRBJ2-2
size: -
D: -
DNA: TGTGCCAGCACGCGGGTCGACAAGAACACCGGGGAGCTGTTTTTT
CDR3: CASTRVDKNTGELFF

V: TRBV28
J: TRBJ1-1
size: -
D: -
DNA: TGTGCCAGCCTCCCGGGCCTGGGGGCGGGCACTGAAGCTTTCTTT
CDR3: CASLPGLGAGTEAFF

V: TRBV7-7
J: TRBJ1-1
size: -
D: -
DNA: TGTGCCAGCAGCCGCGGACAAAACACTGAAGCTTTCTTT
CDR3: CASSRGQNTEAFF

V: TRBV7-9
J: TRBJ2-3
size: -
D: TRBD2
DNA: TGTGCCAGCAGCTCTAGACTAGCGGGAGGGGATACGCAGTATTTT
CDR3: CASSSRLAGGDTQYF

V: TRBV5-6
J: TRBJ2-5
size: once
D: TRBD2
DNA: TGTGCCAGCAGCTTGGCCGGGATAGCGGGGGGACAAGAGACCCAGTACTTC
CDR3: CASSLAGIAGGQETQYF

V: TRBV29-1
J: TRBJ1-2
size: -
D: TRBD1
DNA: TGCAGCGTTGCAGGGACAGGGGGCCATGGCTACACCTTC
CDR3: CSVAGTGGHGYTF

V: TRBV7-2
J: TRBJ2-7
size: -
D: -
DNA: TGTGCCAGCCTGAAAATCGGGACCTACGAGCAGTACTTC
CDR3: CASLKIGTYEQYF

V: TRBV5-1
J: TRBJ2-2
size: -
D: -
DNA: TGCGCCAGCAGCTTGGGGGGGCCTATAGCCGGGGAGCTGTTTTTT
CDR3: CASSLGGPIAGELFF

V: TRBV27
J: TRBJ2-7
size: -
D: -
DNA: TGTGCCAGCAGTTTCCTCCCATTGGACAGTTTCCTCCACGAGCAGTACTTC
CDR3: CASSFLPLDSFLHEQYF

V: TRBV2
J: TRBJ1-5
size: -
D: TRBD1
DNA: TGTGCCAGCAGTGAAGCGGGACAGGATACTCAGCCCCAGCATTTT
CDR3: CASSEAGQDTQPQHF

V: TRBV9
J: TRBJ1-4
size: -
D: -
DNA: TGTGCCAGCAGCCCACGGGGGGGGGCTAGGGAAAAACTGTTTTTT
CDR3: CASSPRGGAREKLFF

V: TRBV28
J: TRBJ1-5
size: -
D: TRBD1
DNA: TGTGCCAGCAGTCCCTACAGGGGAGGTCAGCCCCAGCATTTT
CDR3: CASSPYRGGQPQHF

V: TRBV9
J: TRBJ2-5
size: -
D: TRBD2
DNA: TGTGCCAGCAGCAGGGGACTAGCGGAAAAAGAGACCCAGTACTTC
CDR3: CASSRGLAEKETQYF

V: TRBV25-1
J: TRBJ1-2
size: -
D: -
DNA: TGTGCCAGCAGCCTACTCGGGGAAACTAACTATGGCTACACCTTC
CDR3: CASSLLGETNYGYTF

V: TRBV2
J: TRBJ2-7
size: -
D: TRBD2
DNA: TGTGCCAGCACCCAACTAGCGGAAAGCTCCTACGAGCAGTACTTC
CDR3: CASTQLAESSYEQYF

V: TRBV28
J: TRBJ1-1
size: -
D: TRBD1
DNA: TGTGCCAGCAGTTTAGAGAGAGACAGGGTGAACACTGAAGCTTTCTTT
CDR3: CASSLERDRVNTEAFF

V: TRBV30
J: TRBJ2-7
size: -
D: -
DNA: TGTGCCTGGAGTTCGACAGGCCCTTACGAGCAGTACTTC
CDR3: CAWSSTGPYEQYF

V: TRBV7-9
J: TRBJ2-3
size: -
D: TRBD1
DNA: TGTGCCAGCAGCACCCGGACAGGGATCACAGATACGCAGTATTTT
CDR3: CASSTRTGITDTQYF

V: TRBV7-6
J: TRBJ2-7
size: -
D: -
DNA: TGTGCCAGCAGCTTGCGGACAGAACGAAGCTCCTACGAGCAGTACTTC
CDR3: CASSLRTERSSYEQYF

V: TRBV13
J: TRBJ2-5
size: -
D: -
DNA: TGTGCCAGCAGCCCAAGACTGGCAGGGATTCAAGAGACCCAGTACTTC
CDR3: CASSPRLAGIQETQYF

V: TRBV27
J: TRBJ1-1
size: -
D: -
DNA: TGTGCCAGCAGTTTATCCCTTACAGTCAACACTGAAGCTTTCTTT
CDR3: CASSLSLTVNTEAFF

V: TRBV29-1
J: TRBJ1-1
size: -
D: -
DNA: TGCAGCGCCTCACAGGGTCGGAGCACTGAAGCTTTCTTT
CDR3: CSASQGRSTEAFF

V: TRBV7-2
J: TRBJ1-2
size: -
D: -
DNA: TGTGCCAGCAGCGGTGGGGCAAGGGATGGCTACACCTTC
CDR3: CASSGGARDGYTF

V: TRBV2
J: TRBJ1-1
size: -
D: -
DNA: TGTGCCAGCAGTGTGATAGAAATGAACACTGAAGCTTTCTTT
CDR3: CASSVIEMNTEAFF

V: TRBV5-1
J: TRBJ1-2
size: -
D: TRBD1
DNA: TGCGCCAGCAGCTTTGGAGGGGGCGCGGACTATGGCTACACCTTC
CDR3: CASSFGGGADYGYTF

V: TRBV5-4
J: TRBJ2-1
size: -
D: TRBD2
DNA: TGTGCCAGCAGCTTGTCCGGGACTACCTACTACAATGAGCAGTTCTTC
CDR3: CASSLSGTTYYNEQFF

V: TRBV10-1
J: TRBJ2-1
size: -
D: TRBD2
DNA: TGCGCCAGCAGTGAGTTTCTAGCGGGAGAAGACAATGAGCAGTTCTTC
CDR3: CASSEFLAGEDNEQFF

V: TRBV6-1
J: TRBJ1-5
size: -
D: -
DNA: TGTGCCAGCCGCCTTAATAGGGGGAATCAGCCCCAGCATTTT
CDR3: CASRLNRGNQPQHF

V: TRBV29-1
J: TRBJ1-2
size: -
D: -
DNA: TGCAGCGTTTCCGACAGATTCTATGGCTACACCTTC
CDR3: CSVSDRFYGYTF

V: TRBV11-2
J: TRBJ1-2
size: -
D: TRBD1
DNA: TGTGCCAGCAGCTTACCCCAGGGGGCGCGAGGCTACACCTTC
CDR3: CASSLPQGARGYTF

V: TRBV7-9
J: TRBJ2-2
size: -
D: TRBD1
DNA: TGTGCCAGCAGAAGGGACAGGGGGAACACCGGGGAGCTGTTTTTT
CDR3: CASRRDRGNTGELFF

V: TRBV15
J: TRBJ2-1
size: -
D: TRBD2
DNA: TGTGCCACCAGCAAGGGGGGTAGCGGGAGGAACTATGAGCAGTTCTTC
CDR3: CATSKGGSGRNYEQFF

V: TRBV10-1
J: TRBJ2-1
size: -
D: -
DNA: TGCGCCAGCAGTGAGTCGACGCGGGGCTCCTACAATGAGCAGTTCTTC
CDR3: CASSESTRGSYNEQFF

V: TRBV7-9
J: TRBJ2-1
size: -
D: TRBD2
DNA: TGTGCCAGCAGCTCCTACGTGCTAGCGGGCGAGTACAATGAGCAGTTCTTC
CDR3: CASSSYVLAGEYNEQFF

V: TRBV18
J: TRBJ2-7
size: -
D: -
DNA: TGTGCCAGCTCACTTAGTAAAAACTACGAGCAGTACTTC
CDR3: CASSLSKNYEQYF

V: TRBV6-5
J: TRBJ2-5
size: -
D: -
DNA: TGTGCCAGCAGTTTACAAGAGACCCAGTACTTC
CDR3: CASSLQETQYF

V: TRBV21-1
J: TRBJ2-3
size: -
D: -
DNA: TGTGCCAGCAGCAAAGAGGCTGGCGGGAGAGGCAAGGGCACAGATACGCAGTATTTT
CDR3: CASSKEAGGRGKGTDTQYF

V: TRBV10-2
J: TRBJ1-3
size: -
D: -
DNA: TGCGCCAGCAGTTTCGACACTTCTGGAAACACCATATATTTT
CDR3: CASSFDTSGNTIYF

V: TRBV6-5
J: TRBJ2-3
size: -
D: -
DNA: TGTGCCAGCAGTTTGGACACCACAGATACGCAGTATTTT
CDR3: CASSLDTTDTQYF